The 15 T cell receptor beta chains below come from one sample, sequenced in a study of patients and donors after allogeneic stem cell transplantation. TCRdb fed the RT-PCR reads into MiXCR, producing one record per CDR3 protein. The sample yields about 200,000 distinct CDR3 sequences, about 38% seen once. The sample taken for sequencing was blood, either unsorted or a sorted T cell fraction (not recorded which). These receptors were collected from a human donor who was either an allogeneic HSCT recipient or a stem cell or donor lymphocyte infusion donor (not recorded which). It is not recorded whose cells these are; they may come from a transplant donor.

The genes are TRBV20-1 and TRBJ1-4; D is possibly TRBD1 (6 bases). The ends were cut back, 3 bases at V and 0 bases at J, with 11 bases in the middle. The germline V gene encodes CDR1 DFQATT and CDR2 SNEGSKA (reference sequence). The CDR3 extends over 15 amino acids. The CDR3 reads CSARHTGSTNEKLFF. DNA for the CDR3: TGCAGTGCTAGGCATACAGGGTCAACTAATGAAAAACTGTTTTTT.

The chain is built from TRBV29-1 and TRBJ2-2; D may match TRBD1 or TRBD2 (5 bases each). The CDR3 is made up of 16 amino acids. Trimming removed 2 bases from V and 3 bases from J, with 16 bases in between. Germline loops: CDR1 SQVTM, CDR2 ANQGSEA. Here the CDR3 DNA reads TGCAGCGTTGAACGGGACGCCGCAGGCGACACCGGGGAGCTGTTTTTT. Residues: CSVERDAAGDTGELFF.

This clonotype was seen at least ten times. This chain joins TRBV28 and TRBJ1-2; D not certain. Germline CDR1 reads MDHEN; CDR2 reads SYDVKM. The CDR3 is made up of 12 amino acids. V was cut by 5 bases and J by 4 bases, with 8 bases left in between. CDR3 protein: CASSRVLYGYTF. CDR3 in DNA: TGTGCCAGCAGTCGGGTCCTCTATGGCTACACCTTC.

The V call is TRBV2, the J call TRBJ2-3, with 11 bases aligning to TRBD2. The CDR3 totals 17 residues. V lost 7 bases, J lost 1 base, and 10 bases stayed unmatched. Germline V gene data show CDR1 as SNHLY and CDR2 as FYNNEI. CDR3 region: CASTGTSGIMGTDTQYF. In DNA, the CDR3 is TGTGCCAGCACCGGGACTAGCGGTATCATGGGCACAGATACGCAGTATTTT. The full variable domain, in which reference TRBV2 and TRBJ2-3 provide the parts outside the CDR3, is EPEVTQTPSHQVTQMGQEVILRCVPISNHLYFYWYRQILGQKVEFLVSFYNNEISEKSEIFDDQFSVERPDGSNFTLKIRSTKLEDSAMYFCASTGTSGIMGTDTQYFGPGTRLTVL.

The genes are TRBV10-3 and TRBJ1-2, with D maybe TRBD1 (5 bases). This CDR3 has 14 residues. Deletions cut 0 bases from V and 4 bases from J, with 9 bases between. CDR1 ENHRY and CDR2 SYGVKD come from the germline V gene. CDR3 DNA sequence: TGTGCCATCAGTGAGTCAGGGGAGCTCTATGGCTACACCTTC. This sequence encodes CAISESGELYGYTF.

CDR3 sequence reads: CATSGPPDTQYF. The CDR3 DNA follows: TGTGCCACCAGTGGTCCCCCGGATACGCAGTATTTT. This rearrangement joins TRBV24-1 to TRBJ2-3; D remains unclear. Germline CDR1 reads KGHDR; CDR2 reads SFDVKD. The V end lost 5 bases, the J end lost 6 bases, and 8 bases lay between the germline ends. The CDR3 sequence is 12 residues long.

This clonotype was found once. This CDR3 fails to terminate in the conserved phenylalanine or tryptophan, so it likely reflects a read error. The genes are TRBV5-1 and TRBJ1-1; 8 nucleotides align to TRBD1. V lost 4 bases and J lost 4; bases outside the gene matches: 6. There are 14 residues in the CDR3. Germline V gives CDR1 SGHRS, CDR2 YFSETQ. CDR3 residues: CASSGKTGATEAFL. In DNA, the CDR3 is TGCGCCAGCAGCGGGAAGACAGGGGCCACTGAAGCTTTCTTG.

The chain joins TRBV15 to TRBJ1-6; 8 bases are a match to TRBD1. Trimming removed 3 bases from V and 2 bases from J; junction bases left unmatched: 15. The V gene's germline CDR1 is LNHNV and CDR2 YYDKDF (reference sequence). There are 20 residues in the CDR3. The CDR3 DNA follows: TGTGCCACCAGCAGGTTCCACAGGGGGGTTGAGATGCCCTATAATTCACCCCTCCACTTT. Translating gives CATSRFHRGVEMPYNSPLHF.

This clonotype was detected only a few times. The chain recombines TRBV5-1 with TRBJ2-2; TRBD1 might be the D (6 bases). V dropped 4 bases and J dropped 2 bases, with 9 bases sitting between them. The CDR3 totals 14 residues. Germline V CDR1 and CDR2: SGHRS, YFSETQ. The CDR3 here is CASSPRGNTGELFF. CDR3 DNA sequence: TGCGCCAGCAGCCCCAGGGGTAACACCGGGGAGCTGTTTTTT. The whole variable domain, remainder taken from reference TRBV5-1 and TRBJ2-2, is KAGVTQTPRYLIKTRGQQVTLSCSPISGHRSVSWYQQTPGQGLQFLFEYFSETQRNKGNFPGRFSGRQFSNSRSEMNVSTLELGDSALYLCASSPRGNTGELFFGEGSRLTVL.

This CDR3 is CASSVDPGQPQHF. The CDR3 DNA sequence: TGTGCCAGCAGCGTAGACCCAGGTCAGCCCCAGCATTTT. The rearrangement uses TRBV9 and TRBJ1-5; D call uncertain. This CDR3 is built from 13 residues. CDR1 is SGDLS, CDR2 YYNGEE, per germline. The V end was cut by 0 bases, the J end by 6 bases, with 7 bases between.

The chain uses TRBV5-1 and TRBJ1-1; no reliable D call. The CDR3 has 13 amino acids. V was shortened by 4 bases and J by 0 bases, with 7 bases between the two germline ends. CDR1 and CDR2 (germline): SGHRS, YFSETQ. CDR3 protein: CASSKNLNTEAFF. In DNA form, the CDR3 reads TGCGCCAGCAGCAAAAACCTGAACACTGAAGCTTTCTTT.

V and J are TRBV20-1 and TRBJ1-1; D possibly corresponds to TRBD1 (6 bases). V was cut by 4 bases and J by 0 bases, with 12 bases left in between. CDR3 length: 14 residues. Germline V lookup: CDR1 DFQATT, CDR2 SNEGSKA (reference sequence). The CDR3 sequence: CSANPGALNTEAFF. CDR3 nucleotides: TGCAGTGCTAACCCGGGGGCCCTGAACACTGAAGCTTTCTTT.

The gene calls are TRBV7-6 and TRBJ1-6, with D possibly being TRBD1 (6 bases). This CDR3 is built from 16 residues. The V gene's germline CDR1 is SGHVS and CDR2 FNYEAQ. V was shortened by 1 base and J by 7 bases, with 14 bases between the two germline ends. The CDR3 reads CASSLVQGPRNSPLHF. In nucleotides, the CDR3 is TGTGCCAGCAGCTTAGTACAGGGCCCGCGGAATTCACCCCTCCACTTT.

This clonotype was found once. The CDR3: CASSATGTRPNEQYF. The CDR3 DNA reads TGTGCCAGCAGTGCCACCGGGACTAGACCTAACGAGCAGTACTTC. The chain uses TRBV27 and TRBJ2-7; 8 nucleotides match TRBD2. The ends lost 5 bases at V and 5 bases at J; junction bases unmatched: 11. Germline values: CDR1 MNHEY, CDR2 SMNVEV (reference sequence). This CDR3 is 15 amino acids long.

This clonotype was observed a few times. This chain links TRBV10-3 with TRBJ1-6; D unclear. CDR3 length: 15 amino acids. Between the trimmed V and J ends, which lost 6 bases and 3 bases, there was a span of 12 bases. Per the germline V gene, CDR1 is ENHRY and CDR2 is SYGVKD. In nucleotides, the CDR3 is TGTGCCATCAGGTTATCCGGGGACTATAATTCACCCCTCCACTTT. Protein product: CAIRLSGDYNSPLHF.